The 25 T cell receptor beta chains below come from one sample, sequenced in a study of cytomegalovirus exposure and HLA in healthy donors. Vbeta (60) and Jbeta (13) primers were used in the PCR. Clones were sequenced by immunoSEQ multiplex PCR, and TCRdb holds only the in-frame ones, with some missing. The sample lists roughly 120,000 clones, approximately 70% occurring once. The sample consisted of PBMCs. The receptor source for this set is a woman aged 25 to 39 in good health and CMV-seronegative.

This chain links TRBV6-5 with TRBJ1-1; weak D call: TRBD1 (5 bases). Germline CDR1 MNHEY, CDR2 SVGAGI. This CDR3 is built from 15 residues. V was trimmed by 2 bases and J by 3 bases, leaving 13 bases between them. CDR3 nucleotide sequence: TGTGCCAGCAGTTACGTAACGGGGGTCTACACTGAAGCTTTCTTT. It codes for CASSYVTGVYTEAFF.

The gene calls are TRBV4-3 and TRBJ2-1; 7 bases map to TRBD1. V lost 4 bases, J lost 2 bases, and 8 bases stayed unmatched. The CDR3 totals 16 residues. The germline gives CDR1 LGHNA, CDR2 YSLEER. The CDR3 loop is CASSRNKQGTYNEQFF. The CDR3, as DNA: TGCGCCAGCAGCCGTAACAAACAGGGGACCTACAATGAGCAGTTCTTC.

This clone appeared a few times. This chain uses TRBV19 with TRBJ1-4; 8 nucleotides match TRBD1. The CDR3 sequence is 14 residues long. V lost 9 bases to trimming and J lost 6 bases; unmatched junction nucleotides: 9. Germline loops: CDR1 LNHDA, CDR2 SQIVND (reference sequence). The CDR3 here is CASTLRTGYEKLFF. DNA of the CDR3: TGTGCCAGCACATTACGGACAGGGTATGAAAAACTGTTTTTT.

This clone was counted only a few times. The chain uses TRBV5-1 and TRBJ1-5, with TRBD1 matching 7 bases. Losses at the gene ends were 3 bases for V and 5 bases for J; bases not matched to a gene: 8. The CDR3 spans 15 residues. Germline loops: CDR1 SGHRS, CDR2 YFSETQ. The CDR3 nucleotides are TGCGCCAGCAGCTGGAGTGGACAGGTACATCAGCCCCAGCATTTT. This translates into CASSWSGQVHQPQHF.

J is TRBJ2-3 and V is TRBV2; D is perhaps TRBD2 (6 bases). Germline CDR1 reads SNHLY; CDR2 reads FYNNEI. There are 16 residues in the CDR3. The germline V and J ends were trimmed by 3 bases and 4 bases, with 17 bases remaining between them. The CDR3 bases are TGTGCCAGCAGTGATGTAGGCGGGACCTCCCCAGATACGCAGTATTTT. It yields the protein CASSDVGGTSPDTQYF.

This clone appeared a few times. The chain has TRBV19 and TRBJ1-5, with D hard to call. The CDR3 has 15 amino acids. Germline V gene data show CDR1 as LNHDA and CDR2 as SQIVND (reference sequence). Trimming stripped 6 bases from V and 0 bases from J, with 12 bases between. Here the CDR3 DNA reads TGTGCCAGTAGACTTCGAGGGCCTAGCAATCAGCCCCAGCATTTT. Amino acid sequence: CASRLRGPSNQPQHF.

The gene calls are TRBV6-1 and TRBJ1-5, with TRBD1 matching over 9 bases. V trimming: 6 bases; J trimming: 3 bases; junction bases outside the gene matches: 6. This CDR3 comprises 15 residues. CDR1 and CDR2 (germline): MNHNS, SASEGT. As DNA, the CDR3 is TGTGCCAGCAGGGGGACAGGGACTTCCAATCAGCCCCAGCATTTT. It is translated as CASRGTGTSNQPQHF.

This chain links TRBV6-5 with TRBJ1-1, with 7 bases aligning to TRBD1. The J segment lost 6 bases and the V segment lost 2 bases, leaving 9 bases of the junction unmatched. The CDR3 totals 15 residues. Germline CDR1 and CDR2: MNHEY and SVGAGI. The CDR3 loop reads CASSYLQGVNSEAFF. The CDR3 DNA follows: TGTGCCAGCAGTTACCTTCAGGGGGTAAACTCTGAAGCTTTCTTT.

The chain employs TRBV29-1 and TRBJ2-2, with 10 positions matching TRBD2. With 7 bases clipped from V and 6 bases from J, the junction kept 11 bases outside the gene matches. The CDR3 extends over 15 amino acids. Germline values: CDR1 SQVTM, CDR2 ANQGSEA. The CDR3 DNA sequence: TGCAGCGCCGATTTTAGCGGGAGGCCACCCGGGGAGCTGTTTTTT. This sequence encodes CSADFSGRPPGELFF.

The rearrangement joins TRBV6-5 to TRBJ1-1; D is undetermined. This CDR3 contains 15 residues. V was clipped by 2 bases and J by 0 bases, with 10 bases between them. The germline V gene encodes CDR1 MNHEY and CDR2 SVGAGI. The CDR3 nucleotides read TGTGCCAGCAGTTACAGTAGACGGGTGAACACTGAAGCTTTCTTT. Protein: CASSYSRRVNTEAFF.

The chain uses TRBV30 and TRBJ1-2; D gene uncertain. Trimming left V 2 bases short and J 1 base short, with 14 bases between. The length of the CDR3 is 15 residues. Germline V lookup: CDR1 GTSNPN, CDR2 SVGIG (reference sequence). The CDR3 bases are TGTGCCTGGAGTCTGGGCGCTAAAGTTAACTATGGCTACACCTTC. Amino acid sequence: CAWSLGAKVNYGYTF.

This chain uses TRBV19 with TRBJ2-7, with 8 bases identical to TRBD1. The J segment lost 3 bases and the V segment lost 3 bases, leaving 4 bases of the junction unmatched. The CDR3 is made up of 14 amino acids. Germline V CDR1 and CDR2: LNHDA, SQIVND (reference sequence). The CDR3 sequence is CASSIRTGSYEQYF. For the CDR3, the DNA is TGTGCCAGTAGTATTAGGACAGGGAGCTACGAGCAGTACTTC.

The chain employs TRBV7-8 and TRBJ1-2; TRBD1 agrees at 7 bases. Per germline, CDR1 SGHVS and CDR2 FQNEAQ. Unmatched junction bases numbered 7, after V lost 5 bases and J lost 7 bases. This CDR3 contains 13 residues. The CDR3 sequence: CASSLDRVGGYTF. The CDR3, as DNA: TGTGCCAGCAGCCTTGACAGGGTCGGTGGCTACACCTTC.

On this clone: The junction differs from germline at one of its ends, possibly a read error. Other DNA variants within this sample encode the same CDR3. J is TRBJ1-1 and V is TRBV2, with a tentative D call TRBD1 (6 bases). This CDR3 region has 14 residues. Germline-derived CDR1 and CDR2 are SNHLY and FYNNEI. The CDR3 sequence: CASSFAAGDTEAFF. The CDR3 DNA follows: TGTGCCAGCAGTTTTGCTGCGGGGGACACTGAAGCCTTCTTT.

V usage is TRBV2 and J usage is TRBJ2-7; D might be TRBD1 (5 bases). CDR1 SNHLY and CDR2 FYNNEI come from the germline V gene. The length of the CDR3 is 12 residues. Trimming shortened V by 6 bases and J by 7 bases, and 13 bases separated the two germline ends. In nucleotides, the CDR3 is TGTGCCAGCAGGGATCAACAGGTTGAGCAGTACTTC. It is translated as CASRDQQVEQYF.

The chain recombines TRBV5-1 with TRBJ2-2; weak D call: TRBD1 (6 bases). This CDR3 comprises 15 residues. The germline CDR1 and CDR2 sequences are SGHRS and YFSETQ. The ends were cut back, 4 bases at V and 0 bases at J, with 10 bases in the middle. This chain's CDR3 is CASSLGQPNTGELFF. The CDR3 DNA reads TGCGCCAGCAGCCTAGGACAGCCGAACACCGGGGAGCTGTTTTTT.

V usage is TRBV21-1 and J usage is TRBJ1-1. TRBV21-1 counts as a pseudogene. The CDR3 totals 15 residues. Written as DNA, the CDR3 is TGTGCCAGCAGCGGGGGACGGGAGGAATACACTGAAGCTTTCTTT. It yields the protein CASSGGREEYTEAFF.

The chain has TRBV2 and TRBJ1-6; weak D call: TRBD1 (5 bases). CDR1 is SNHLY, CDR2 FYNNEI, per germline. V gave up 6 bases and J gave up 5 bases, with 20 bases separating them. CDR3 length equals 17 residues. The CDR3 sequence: CASRISIGTANNSPLHF. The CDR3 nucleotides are TGTGCCAGCAGAATATCCATAGGGACTGCGAATAATTCACCCCTCCACTTT. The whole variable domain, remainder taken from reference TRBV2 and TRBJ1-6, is EPEVTQTPSHQVTQMGQEVILRCVPISNHLYFYWYRQILGQKVEFLVSFYNNEISEKSEIFDDQFSVERPDGSNFTLKIRSTKLEDSAMYFCASRISIGTANNSPLHFGNGTRLTVT.

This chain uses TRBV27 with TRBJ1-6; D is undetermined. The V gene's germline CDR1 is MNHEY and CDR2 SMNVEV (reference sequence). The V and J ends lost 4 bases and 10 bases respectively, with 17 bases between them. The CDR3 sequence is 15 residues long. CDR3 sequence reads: CASSSRALVGSPLHF. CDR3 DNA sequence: TGTGCCAGCAGTTCGCGGGCCCTCGTGGGGTCACCCCTCCACTTT.

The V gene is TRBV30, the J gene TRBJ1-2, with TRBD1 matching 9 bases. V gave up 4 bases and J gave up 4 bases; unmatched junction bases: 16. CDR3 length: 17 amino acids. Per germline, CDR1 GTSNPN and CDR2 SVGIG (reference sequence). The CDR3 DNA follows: TGTGCCTGGATAAAGCCGGGACAGGGAAGCCTACCCTATGGCTACACCTTC. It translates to CAWIKPGQGSLPYGYTF.

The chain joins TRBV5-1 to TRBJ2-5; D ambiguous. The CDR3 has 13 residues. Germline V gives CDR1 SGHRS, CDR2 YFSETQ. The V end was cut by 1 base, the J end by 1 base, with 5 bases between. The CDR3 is CASSLTVQETQYF. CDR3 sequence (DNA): TGCGCCAGCAGCTTGACGGTCCAAGAGACCCAGTACTTC.

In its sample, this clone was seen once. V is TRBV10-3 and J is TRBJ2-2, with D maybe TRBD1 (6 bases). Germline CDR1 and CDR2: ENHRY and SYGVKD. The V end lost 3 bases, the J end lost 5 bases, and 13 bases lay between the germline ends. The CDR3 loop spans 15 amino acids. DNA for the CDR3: TGTGCCATCAGTGACACCTCCAGGGGAACCGGGGAGCTGTTTTTT. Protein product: CAISDTSRGTGELFF.

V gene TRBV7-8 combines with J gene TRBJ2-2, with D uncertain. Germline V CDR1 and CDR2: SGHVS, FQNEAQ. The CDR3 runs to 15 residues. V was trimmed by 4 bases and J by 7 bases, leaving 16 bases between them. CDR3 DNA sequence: TGTGCCAGCAGCTCTTATCTAGAATCGCTCGGGGAGCTGTTTTTT. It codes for CASSSYLESLGELFF.

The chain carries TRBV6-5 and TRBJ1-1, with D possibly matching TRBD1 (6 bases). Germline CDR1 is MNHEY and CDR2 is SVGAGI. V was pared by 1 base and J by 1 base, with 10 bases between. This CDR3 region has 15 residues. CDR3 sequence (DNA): TGTGCCAGCAGTTACTTAAGGACAGCGAACACTGAAGCTTTCTTT. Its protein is CASSYLRTANTEAFF.

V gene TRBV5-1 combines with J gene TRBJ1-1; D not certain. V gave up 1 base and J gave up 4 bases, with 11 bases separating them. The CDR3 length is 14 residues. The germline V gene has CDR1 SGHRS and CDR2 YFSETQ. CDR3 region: CASSLTGLGTEAFF. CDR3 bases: TGCGCCAGCAGCTTGACGGGGTTGGGCACTGAAGCTTTCTTT.